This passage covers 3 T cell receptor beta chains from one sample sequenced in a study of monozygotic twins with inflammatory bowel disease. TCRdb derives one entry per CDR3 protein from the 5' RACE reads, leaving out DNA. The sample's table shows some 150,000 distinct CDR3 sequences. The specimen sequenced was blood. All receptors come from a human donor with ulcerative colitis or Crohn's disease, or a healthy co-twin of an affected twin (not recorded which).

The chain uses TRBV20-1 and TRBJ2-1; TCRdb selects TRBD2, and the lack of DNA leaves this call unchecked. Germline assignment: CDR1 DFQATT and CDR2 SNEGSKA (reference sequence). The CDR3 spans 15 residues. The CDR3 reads CSARDWTSIVNEQFF.

The CDR3 sequence: CATSGPITGYNEQFF. The chain joins TRBV24-1 to TRBJ2-1; absent DNA, TCRdb's TRBD1 call cannot be checked. Germline CDR1 is KGHDR and CDR2 is SFDVKD. This CDR3 is built from 15 residues.

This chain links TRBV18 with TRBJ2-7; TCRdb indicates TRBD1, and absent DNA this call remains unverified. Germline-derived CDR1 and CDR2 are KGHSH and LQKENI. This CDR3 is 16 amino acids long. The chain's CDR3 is CASSRPGTGGVYEQYF.